This TCR delta chain was documented in a study of gammadelta T cells in human blood. Germline values: CDR1 GEAIGNYY, CDR2 EKD. The CDR3 consists of 15 residues. V dropped 3 bases and J dropped 5 bases, with 15 bases sitting between them. TCRdb called clones from the RT-PCR reads again using CATT. This table has about 300 delta-chain clones, about two fifths appearing once. Comments on this clone: It is likely a read error: a sequence one base away is far more abundant.

The chain combines TRDV2 with TRDJ2; unclear D gene. TCRdb gives no J gene; it was assigned here by matching the DNA to germline. This TCR derives from a human donor. What was sequenced was Vgamma9Vdelta2 gamma-delta T cells from infant blood. This CDR3 reads CACDPLFSQTAQLFF. Here the CDR3 DNA reads TGTGCCTGTGACCCTCTCTTCAGCCAAACAGCACAACTCTTCTTT.